This TCR beta chain was retrieved from a study of OX40 agonist ivuxolimab in advanced cancers. Whole-study results and caveats: Both blood CD4+ and CD8+ T cells showed clonal growth by week 6 at 0.1 to 3.0 mg/kg.

Patients with autoimmune history or systemic immunosuppression were excluded. The germline V gene has CDR1 LNHDA and CDR2 SQIVND (reference sequence). The CDR3 runs to 13 residues. Trimming took 5 bases from V and 7 from J, leaving 15 bases between them. The table came from immunoSEQ multiplex PCR; TCRdb's copy has only in-frame clones and leaves some out. The profile shows over 60,000 clones, about 89% of them singletons. This clone was seen more than once but under ten times. As yet, its antigen is unknown. The chain is built from TRBV19 and TRBJ2-7, with D tentatively TRBD1 or TRBD2 (5 bases each). The TCR sequence derives from an adult with an advanced solid tumor such as melanoma, head and neck, liver or kidney cancer. The sample was CD4+ or CD8+ T cells sorted from blood, taken in a trial of the OX40 agonist ivuxolimab. CDR3 protein: CASSWKGPGEQYF. CDR3 bases: TGTGCCAGTAGTTGGAAGGGGCCGGGGGAGCAGTACTTC.